A single sample is the source of the 5 T cell receptor beta chains below, sequenced in a study of cytomegalovirus exposure and HLA in healthy donors. The PCR employed 60 Vbeta primers together with 13 Jbeta primers. Assay: immunoSEQ multiplex PCR; the TCRdb copy retains only in-frame clones and omits some. The sample records roughly 67,000 clones, around 80% being singletons. Sequencing was performed on PBMCs. The receptors were sampled from a woman aged 25 to 39 in good health and CMV-seronegative.

This clone showed up just a few times. The rearrangement joins TRBV7-9 to TRBJ2-5, with 7 bases fitting TRBD1. The assigned J gene may be wrong: the sequence end matches TRBJ2-7 better. CDR1 is SEHNR and CDR2 is FQNEAQ in the germline V gene (reference sequence). CDR3 length equals 14 residues. This CDR3 reads CASSHGTASYEQYF. The CDR3, as DNA: TGTGCCAGCAGCCACGGGACAGCTTCCTACGAGCAGTACTTC.

This chain links TRBV5-6 with TRBJ1-1; the D gene is possibly TRBD1 (6 bases). The germline gives CDR1 SGHDT, CDR2 YYEEEE. The V and J ends lost 3 bases and 5 bases respectively, with 23 bases between them. The CDR3 is 17 amino acids. The CDR3 reads CASSSPPGQGRWTEAFF. CDR3 bases: TGTGCCAGCAGCTCCCCCCCGGGGCAGGGGAGATGGACTGAAGCTTTCTTT.

This chain connects TRBV6-1 to TRBJ1-1, with 7 nucleotides matching TRBD1. Trimming cost V 6 bases and J 3 bases; bases outside gene matches: 10. CDR3 length: 15 residues. CDR1 is MNHNS, CDR2 SASEGT, per germline. CDR3 coding DNA: TGTGCCAGCAGCCCAAACGAAGGGGGCTACACTGAAGCTTTCTTT. This sequence encodes CASSPNEGGYTEAFF.

The chain joins TRBV5-4 to TRBJ1-2; maybe TRBD1 (5 bases). Trimming removed 0 bases from V and 8 bases from J, with 14 bases in between. CDR1 is SGHNT, CDR2 YYREEE, per germline (reference sequence). The length of the CDR3 is 14 residues. The DNA of the CDR3 is TGTGCCAGCAGCTTGGGTCTCAGGGCAAGGGGCTACACCTTC. Translating gives CASSLGLRARGYTF.

This rearrangement joins TRBV6-5 to TRBJ1-3, with D perhaps TRBD1 (6 bases). Germline V lookup: CDR1 MNHEY, CDR2 SVGAGI. V gave up 6 bases and J gave up 0 bases, with 9 bases separating them. There are 14 residues in the CDR3. CDR3 nucleotide sequence: TGTGCCAGCAGCCACAGGGCCTCTGGAAACACCATATATTTT. Translating it yields CASSHRASGNTIYF.